This T cell receptor beta chain emerged from a study of radiotherapy plus CTLA-4 blockade in lung cancer (dated by TCRdb to the late 2010s). Regarding the research as a whole: Objective responses occurred in more than 15% of enrolled patients, and 25% to 40% achieved disease control. On the study overall, not on this receptor specifically: Early dynamic changes in blood T cell clones, together with increased serum interferon-beta after radiation, were reported as the strongest predictors of response. TCR clones derived from tumors expanded in peripheral blood after treatment with radiotherapy and ipilimumab.

Focal radiation therapy combined with CTLA-4 blockade (ipilimumab) was tested in patients with chemo-refractory metastatic non-small-cell lung cancer. For this clone: The specificity of this receptor is unknown. Base-call qualities are not available, and no considerably larger clone is one nucleotide away.

Including the terminal cysteine and phenylalanine, the CDR3 comprises 14 residues. Left in the record is the CDR3 DNA by itself, 42 bases read in frame from the first base. CDR1 MNHNS and CDR2 SASEGT are derived from the germline V gene. Trimmed from V: 6 bases; trimmed from J: 7 bases; junction bases lacking a gene match: 4. The library was made by the immunoSEQ multiplex PCR assay. TCRdb provides this immuneACCESS table in a form limited to in-frame rearrangements. Some clones are lacking; in checked studies, under half of them reflect an unresolved V gene, and why the rest are absent is not known. This sample gives approximately 80,000 clones in total; 74% of them show up just once. The top ten clonotypes cover around 10% of the sample.

The rearrangement combines TRBV6-1 with TRBJ1-6; 9 central nucleotides agree with TRBD1. Sequences were derived from peripheral blood, sampled from a patient treated with radiotherapy plus ipilimumab. The TCR comes from a human donor with non-small cell lung cancer whose response to radiotherapy plus ipilimumab could not be evaluated. The nucleotide sequence is TGTGCCAGCAGAGGGGACAGGGCCAATTCACCCCTCCACTTT. This is translated as CASRGDRANSPLHF.